These 18 T cell receptor beta chains were sequenced from one sample in a study of blood T cells in healthy people across ages. Primers used in a second PCR of about 7 to 11 cycles were a sample-barcoded 5' primer and a J-beta primer mix. TCRdb re-analysed the 5' RACE reads in MiXCR, keeping a single row per CDR3 protein. The table lists about 1.7 million distinct CDR3 sequences, approximately 28% of them singletons, with roughly 8% in the top ten. Sequenced material: blood. Every receptor here comes from a woman in her 30s in good health.

With regard to this clonotype: With a much larger clone just one base away, this may be a read error. This chain links TRBV12-3 or TRBV12-4 with TRBJ2-4, with 8 bases fitting TRBD1. This CDR3 is built from 15 residues. This CDR3 is CASSRTGSEGETQHF. Written as DNA, the CDR3 is TGTGCCAGCAGTCGGACAGGGTCGGAGGGGGAGACCCAGCACTTC.

This clonotype was seen more than once but under ten times. V gene TRBV7-9 combines with J gene TRBJ1-4; 7 bases map to TRBD1. J gave up 4 bases and V 4 bases, and 6 bases lay outside the gene matches. CDR1 and CDR2 (germline): SEHNR, FQNEAQ (reference sequence). The CDR3 has 15 residues. The CDR3 region is CASSSWTGLNEKLFF. DNA of the CDR3: TGTGCCAGCAGCTCCTGGACAGGCCTTAATGAAAAACTGTTTTTT.

The chain combines TRBV7-9 with TRBJ2-2, with 10 positions matching TRBD2. The CDR3 totals 14 residues. V lost 5 bases and J lost 7; bases outside the gene matches: 4. Per the germline V gene, CDR1 is SEHNR and CDR2 is FQNEAQ (reference sequence). CDR3 protein: CASSPLAGVGELFF. In DNA form, the CDR3 reads TGTGCCAGCAGCCCGCTAGCGGGAGTCGGGGAGCTGTTTTTT. Combining the CDR3 with reference TRBV7-9 and TRBJ2-2 gives the whole variable domain DTGVSQNPRHKITKRGQNVTFRCDPISEHNRLYWYRQTLGQGPEFLTYFQNEAQLEKSRLLSDRFSAERPKGSFSTLEIQRTEQGDSAMYLCASSPLAGVGELFFGEGSRLTVL.

This clonotype was seen a handful of times. The rearrangement uses TRBV20-1 and TRBJ2-1; 9 nucleotides line up with TRBD2. The length of the CDR3 is 13 residues. Germline CDR1 and CDR2: DFQATT and SNEGSKA (reference sequence). The J segment lost 8 bases and the V segment lost 6 bases, leaving 8 bases of the junction unmatched. The CDR3 DNA sequence: TGCAGTGCGCCCCGGACTAGCGCCCATGAGCAGTTCTTC. It encodes CSAPRTSAHEQFF.

The chain uses TRBV5-1 and TRBJ1-5, with TRBD1 identical over 9 bases. The V gene's germline CDR1 is SGHRS and CDR2 YFSETQ. Trimming cost V 1 base and J 0 bases; bases outside gene matches: 14. The CDR3 has 20 amino acids. The CDR3 nucleotides are TGCGCCAGCAGCTTGAGTCCCCGGGACAGGGACTTGTATAGCAATCAGCCCCAGCATTTT. Translated, it gives CASSLSPRDRDLYSNQPQHF.

The rearrangement joins TRBV2 to TRBJ1-2; 7 bases agree with TRBD1. The CDR3 is 15 amino acids. Trimming cost V 6 bases and J 4 bases; bases outside gene matches: 11. Germline CDR1 and CDR2: SNHLY and FYNNEI. The CDR3 coding sequence is TGTGCCAGCAGCAAACAGGGGCCCTCCTCCTATGGCTACACCTTC. Encoded protein: CASSKQGPSSYGYTF.

This clonotype was counted ten times or more. The genes are TRBV5-6 and TRBJ2-7, with 8 positions matching TRBD2. The V gene's germline CDR1 is SGHDT and CDR2 YYEEEE. The length of the CDR3 is 14 residues. The V segment lost 3 bases and the J segment 3 bases; nucleotides outside the gene matches: 5. The CDR3 bases are TGTGCCAGCAGCTCCGCGGGGGGCCACTACGAGCAGTACTTC. Translated: CASSSAGGHYEQYF.

V usage is TRBV12-3 or TRBV12-4 and J usage is TRBJ1-4; 7 nucleotides align to TRBD1. CDR3 size: 15 residues. J was trimmed by 7 bases and V by 4 bases; bases with no gene match: 9. The CDR3 region has the DNA TGTGCCAGCAGTTCCAAGACAGGGATTGTTGAAAAACTGTTTTTT. Translating gives CASSSKTGIVEKLFF.

The chain couples TRBV19 to TRBJ2-6; D gene uncertain. The V gene lost 3 bases and the J gene lost 0 bases, with 6 bases spanning the gap. This CDR3 spans 15 amino acids. The germline gives CDR1 LNHDA, CDR2 SQIVND (reference sequence). This chain's CDR3 is CASSIHASGANVLTF. The CDR3 DNA follows: TGTGCCAGTAGTATTCACGCCTCTGGGGCCAACGTCCTGACTTTC.

CDR3: CASSWTPISNQPQHF. The DNA for the CDR3 is TGTGCCAGCAGCTGGACACCAATTAGCAATCAGCCCCAGCATTTT. The chain uses TRBV5-5 and TRBJ1-5, with a possible D match to TRBD1 (5 bases). Per germline, CDR1 SGHKS and CDR2 YYEKEE (reference sequence). This CDR3 contains 15 residues. The germline V and J ends were trimmed by 3 bases and 0 bases, with 10 bases remaining between them.

This clonotype was recorded at least ten times. In DNA, the CDR3 is TGTGCCAGCAGCAATCAAGGCAGCGTCCAAGAGACCCAGTACTTC. This encodes CASSNQGSVQETQYF. The V and J genes are TRBV7-9 and TRBJ2-5; D gene ambiguous. The germline V and J ends were trimmed by 5 bases and 1 base, with 14 bases remaining between them. Germline V lookup: CDR1 SEHNR, CDR2 FQNEAQ (reference sequence). The CDR3 covers 15 residues.

This clonotype was seen many times. V is TRBV9 and J is TRBJ1-5, with D maybe TRBD1 (6 bases). Germline CDR1 and CDR2: SGDLS and YYNGEE. V shed 2 bases and J shed 3 bases, with 12 bases lying between them. The CDR3 contains 15 residues. The CDR3 loop is CASSVRGDLNQPQHF. CDR3 coding DNA: TGTGCCAGCAGCGTGAGGGGGGACCTCAATCAGCCCCAGCATTTT.

V gene TRBV20-1 combines with J gene TRBJ2-2; D gene unclear. CDR3 length: 14 amino acids. V gave up 6 bases and J gave up 4 bases, with 15 bases separating them. Germline V gives CDR1 DFQATT, CDR2 SNEGSKA (reference sequence). The CDR3 protein is CSAPTSVTTGELFF. CDR3 nucleotide sequence: TGCAGTGCCCCAACCAGCGTGACCACCGGGGAGCTGTTTTTT.

Notes on this clonotype: A junction end diverges from the germline sequence, so it may reflect a read error. The V and J genes are TRBV7-2 and TRBJ2-1; D ambiguous. The CDR3 totals 12 residues. Germline V gene data show CDR1 as SGHTA and CDR2 as FQGNSA. This chain's CDR3 is CAGSFSGPEQFF. In DNA, the CDR3 is TGTGCCGGCAGCTTTTCCGGGCCTGAGCAGTTCTTC.

This chain links TRBV6-2 or TRBV6-3 with TRBJ2-1, with 11 bases aligning to TRBD2. The CDR3 has 14 amino acids. V trimming: 7 bases; J trimming: 7 bases; junction bases outside the gene matches: 6. Per germline, CDR1 MNHEY and CDR2 SVGEGT. CDR3 nucleotide sequence: TGTGCCAGCACCGCTAGCGGGAGGAGGAATGAGCAGTTCTTC. Translated: CASTASGRRNEQFF.

V and J are TRBV3-1 and TRBJ1-2; D is ambiguous. This CDR3 comprises 12 residues. CDR1 and CDR2 from the germline V gene are LGHDT and YNNKEL (reference sequence). The V end was cut by 4 bases, the J end by 8 bases, with 11 bases between. As DNA, the CDR3 is TGTGCCAGCAGCCTTCACAGTGGCGGCTACACCTTC. As protein: CASSLHSGGYTF.

This chain joins TRBV2 and TRBJ1-2, with 7 bases that match TRBD1. Trimming took 7 bases from V and 3 from J; bases not matched to a gene: 5. This CDR3 is 13 amino acids long. Per germline, CDR1 SNHLY and CDR2 FYNNEI. CDR3 protein: CASKGAGDYGYTF. CDR3 nucleotides: TGTGCCAGCAAGGGGGCTGGGGACTATGGCTACACCTTC.

This clonotype appeared a single time. The junction differs from germline at one of its ends, possibly a read error. The chain couples TRBV29-1 to TRBJ2-1, with 7 bases lining up with TRBD1. The germline CDR1 and CDR2 sequences are SQVTM and ANQGSEA. The CDR3 covers 13 residues. The CDR3: CSTEGAGLDERFF. DNA of the CDR3: TGCAGCACCGAGGGGGCTGGCTTGGATGAGCGGTTCTTC.